This paragraph reports one T cell receptor (beta chain). Its antigen is undetermined. As defined, naive CD8 cells were CD45RO-negative and positively selected for CCR7, with terminally differentiated effector memory CD45RA+ cells excluded. Everyone who donated was a Caucasian adult who lived in Nashville, Tennessee. This record comes from a study of shared clonotypes between healthy human individuals. About the study: Each donor had three CD4 naive, three CD4 memory, two CD8 naive and one CD8 memory plate. Study conclusions and caveats: Around 4.7% of naive CD4 clonotypes were shared across four donors.

Measured with immunoSEQ multiplex PCR; TCRdb has only the in-frame clones, and not every one. The data show roughly 890,000 clones, around 92% seen once. This CDR3 comprises 17 residues. Germline V gene sequence: CDR1 MGHRA, CDR2 YSYEKL. Trimming pared 0 bases from V and 2 bases from J, leaving 14 bases between. This TCR derives from a man aged 30-40 years in good health. The chain has TRBV4-1 and TRBJ2-1, with a possible D match to TRBD2 (5 bases). The sample consisted of naive CD8+ T cells sorted from blood. The CDR3 DNA follows: TGCGCCAGCAGCCAAGATTACGCGACCGGGACCTACAATGAGCAGTTCTTC. This gives the protein CASSQDYATGTYNEQFF.